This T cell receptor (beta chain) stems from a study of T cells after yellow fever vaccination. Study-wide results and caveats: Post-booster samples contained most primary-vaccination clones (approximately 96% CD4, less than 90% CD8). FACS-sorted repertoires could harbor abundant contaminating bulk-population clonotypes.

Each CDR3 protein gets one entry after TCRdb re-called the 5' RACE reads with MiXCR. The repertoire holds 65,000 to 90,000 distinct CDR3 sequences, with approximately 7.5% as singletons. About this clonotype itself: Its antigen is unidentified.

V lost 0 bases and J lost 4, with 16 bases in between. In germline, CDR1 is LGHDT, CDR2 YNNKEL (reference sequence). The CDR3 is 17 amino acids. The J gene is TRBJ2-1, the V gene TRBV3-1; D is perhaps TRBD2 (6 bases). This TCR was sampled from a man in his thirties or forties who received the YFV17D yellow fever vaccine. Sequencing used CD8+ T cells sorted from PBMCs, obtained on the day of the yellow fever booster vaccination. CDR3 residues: CASSQDLERASYNEQFF. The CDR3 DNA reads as TGTGCCAGCAGCCAAGATCTCGAGCGGGCGAGTTACAATGAGCAGTTCTTC.